This T cell receptor beta chain was sequenced for a study of blood T cell repertoires in COVID-19. The CDR3 sequence is 17 residues long. Germline V gene lookup returns CDR1 LGHNT and CDR2 FRNRAP. The V end was cut by 0 bases, the J end by 7 bases, with 19 bases between. Methods used by the authors: Amplifying reference gene primers gave estimates of nucleated cell counts. The table came from immunoSEQ multiplex PCR; TCRdb's copy has only in-frame clones and leaves some out. The V and J calls and the clone size are those of that table, but D and trimming were determined from the DNA. The table shows around 400,000 clones, with approximately 88% occurring only once.

Sequencing input: peripheral blood. This sequence joins TRBV12-5 and TRBJ2-1; a possible D gene is TRBD2 (5 bases). The receptor was derived from a man aged 35 to 55 with acute or convalescent COVID-19. CDR3 coding DNA: TGTGCTAGTGGTTTGGTACTCGGGCGGGTCGATAAGAATGAGCAGTTCTTC. It specifies CASGLVLGRVDKNEQFF.